These 30 T cell receptor beta chains originate from one sample sequenced in a study of blood T cell repertoires in COVID-19. Sequenced by immunoSEQ multiplex PCR; TCRdb stores in-frame clones only, minus some. The sample has approximately 110,000 clones; 65% to 75% are singletons. The sequencing sample was made of peripheral blood. These receptors were taken from an older man with acute or convalescent COVID-19.

This clone was observed a handful of times. The chain links TRBV4-3 to TRBJ2-2, with 7 nucleotides matching TRBD2. The CDR3 runs 17 residues. V lost 0 bases and J lost 4; bases outside the gene matches: 8. From germline, CDR1 is LGHNA and CDR2 YSLEER. This CDR3 reads CASSQDLREQGTGELFF. CDR3 bases: TGCGCCAGCAGCCAAGATCTGCGGGAGCAAGGCACCGGGGAGCTGTTTTTT.

V and J are TRBV9 and TRBJ2-2; 13 bases are shared with TRBD2. This CDR3 spans 18 amino acids. The germline V gene has CDR1 SGDLS and CDR2 YYNGEE. Trimming cost V 1 base and J 1 base; bases outside gene matches: 4. CDR3 in amino acids: CASSVRRTSGRNTGELFF. The CDR3 nucleotides are TGTGCCAGCAGCGTACGTAGGACTAGCGGGAGGAACACCGGGGAGCTGTTTTTT.

The chain couples TRBV2 to TRBJ1-1; possible D gene TRBD1, 5 bases. The germline gives CDR1 SNHLY, CDR2 FYNNEI. The CDR3 has 14 amino acids. Trimming shortened V by 9 bases and J by 9 bases, and 23 bases separated the two germline ends. In DNA, the CDR3 is TGTGCCAGAGATTCGGTCGGGGGGAGGAGGAAAGCTTTCTTT. Protein: CARDSVGGRRKAFF.

The J gene is TRBJ1-1, the V gene TRBV30; D is unclear. The CDR3 is 13 amino acids. Per germline, CDR1 GTSNPN and CDR2 SVGIG (reference sequence). CDR3 sequence reads: CAAMGIGNTEAFF. In nucleotides, the CDR3 is TGTGCTGCCATGGGCATAGGGAACACTGAAGCTTTCTTT.

CDR3 bases: TGTGCCAGCAGCTTAGCGGCGGAGGGTGGCTACGAGCAGTACTTC. This encodes CASSLAAEGGYEQYF. This chain links TRBV11-1 with TRBJ2-7; possibly TRBD2 for D (6 bases). The V gene's germline CDR1 is SGHAT and CDR2 FQDESV (reference sequence). V was cut by 0 bases and J by 3 bases, with 12 bases left in between. CDR3 size: 15 residues.

The V gene is TRBV28, the J gene TRBJ2-7; 9 nucleotides match TRBD1. The CDR3 loop spans 15 amino acids. Unmatched junction bases numbered 11, after V lost 4 bases and J lost 7 bases. Germline CDR1 MDHEN, CDR2 SYDVKM. The CDR3 sequence: CASSSGGQGHREQYF. The CDR3 DNA sequence: TGTGCCAGCAGTTCGGGGGGACAGGGTCATAGGGAGCAGTACTTC.

The chain combines TRBV27 with TRBJ1-3, with D perhaps TRBD1 (6 bases). V shed 4 bases and J shed 3 bases, with 16 bases lying between them. CDR3 length: 16 amino acids. The germline gives CDR1 MNHEY, CDR2 SMNVEV (reference sequence). CDR3 amino acids: CASSSLGAYYGNTIYF. Here the CDR3 DNA reads TGTGCCAGCAGTTCCCTGGGGGCCTACTATGGAAACACCATATATTTT.

The chain joins TRBV28 to TRBJ2-7; weak D call: TRBD1 (6 bases). The CDR3 covers 14 residues. Per the germline V gene, CDR1 is MDHEN and CDR2 is SYDVKM. Trimming left V 6 bases short and J 2 bases short, with 14 bases between. CDR3 in amino acids: CASSSGQTTYEQYF. CDR3 in DNA: TGTGCCAGCAGCTCCGGACAGACTACCTACGAGCAGTACTTC.

The V call is TRBV5-4, the J call TRBJ2-6, with 8 positions matching TRBD1. CDR3 length: 16 residues. J was trimmed by 3 bases and V by 2 bases; bases with no gene match: 4. Germline V gene sequence: CDR1 SGHNT, CDR2 YYREEE (reference sequence). The CDR3 nucleotides are TGTGCCAGCAGCTTAGACAGGGGCATTGGGGCCAACGTCCTGACTTTC. Protein sequence: CASSLDRGIGANVLTF.

This clone was observed many times. The rearrangement joins TRBV5-5 to TRBJ1-5; D is perhaps TRBD1 (5 bases). Trimming stripped 2 bases from V and 9 bases from J, with 15 bases between. Germline V gives CDR1 SGHKS, CDR2 YYEKEE (reference sequence). The CDR3 covers 14 residues. The CDR3, as DNA: TGTGCCAGCAGCTTTGGCAGGGACTCACGGCCCCAGCATTTT. Encoded protein: CASSFGRDSRPQHF.

The chain uses TRBV11-1 and TRBJ2-1; the D gene is possibly TRBD1 (5 bases). This CDR3 contains 16 residues. Germline CDR1 and CDR2: SGHAT and FQDESV (reference sequence). Trimming stripped 3 bases from V and 0 bases from J, with 12 bases between. The CDR3 DNA is TGTGCCAGCAGCTTCTCCCCCCAGGGCTCCTACAATGAGCAGTTCTTC. Translating it yields CASSFSPQGSYNEQFF. The whole variable domain, remainder taken from reference TRBV11-1 and TRBJ2-1, is EAEVAQSPRYKITEKSQAVAFWCDPISGHATLYWYRQILGQGPELLVQFQDESVVDDSQLPKDRFSAERLKGVDSTLKIQPAELGDSAMYLCASSFSPQGSYNEQFFGPGTRLTVL.

The chain carries TRBV7-8 and TRBJ1-2; D may be TRBD1 (5 bases). CDR3 length: 15 amino acids. Trimming removed 2 bases at V and 4 bases at J, with 14 bases between. The germline gives CDR1 SGHVS, CDR2 FQNEAQ. The CDR3 protein is CASSLRQGVGYGYTF. As DNA, the CDR3 is TGTGCCAGCAGCTTAAGGCAGGGCGTCGGCTATGGCTACACCTTC.

The chain carries TRBV24-1 and TRBJ2-3, with a tentative D call TRBD1 (7 bases). The germline V gene encodes CDR1 KGHDR and CDR2 SFDVKD. V was cut by 0 bases and J by 5 bases, with 14 bases left in between. The length of the CDR3 is 16 residues. The DNA for the CDR3 is TGTGCCACCAGTGATTTGGGTCAGGGGGGAGGAGATACGCAGTATTTT. As protein: CATSDLGQGGGDTQYF.

This chain uses TRBV28 with TRBJ2-1; D gene ambiguous. Trimming pared 8 bases from V and 3 bases from J, leaving 8 bases between. The length of the CDR3 is 12 residues. The germline CDR1 and CDR2 sequences are MDHEN and SYDVKM. CDR3 DNA sequence: TGTGCCAGCGATAACTACTACAATGAGCAGTTCTTC. Encoded protein: CASDNYYNEQFF. The variable domain in full, completed from reference TRBV28 and TRBJ2-1, reads DVKVTQSSRYLVKRTGEKVFLECVQDMDHENMFWYRQDPGLGLRLIYFSYDVKMKEKGDIPEGYSVSREKKERFSLILESASTNQTSMYLCASDNYYNEQFFGPGTRLTVL.

This chain joins TRBV6-2 or TRBV6-3 and TRBJ2-2; 10 bases agree with TRBD2. Germline lookup yields CDR1 MNHEY and CDR2 SVGEGT. The CDR3 length is 15 residues. Germline trimming cut 6 bases from V and 6 bases from J; bases unmatched to any gene: 7. As DNA, the CDR3 is TGTGCCAGCAGCCCTAGCGGGAGTCCCCCCGGGGAGCTGTTTTTT. This encodes CASSPSGSPPGELFF.

CDR3 sequence: CAIRPGQGFQETQYF. CDR3 nucleotides: TGTGCCATCAGGCCGGGACAGGGGTTCCAAGAGACCCAGTACTTC. The chain carries TRBV10-3 and TRBJ2-5; 10 bases are a match to TRBD1. This CDR3 has 15 residues. V trimming: 6 bases; J trimming: 1 base; junction bases outside the gene matches: 5. CDR1 and CDR2 (germline): ENHRY, SYGVKD.

In its sample, this clone was seen once. The chain combines TRBV12-3 or TRBV12-4 with TRBJ2-1, with a possible D match to TRBD2 (6 bases). Trimming removed 3 bases from V and 7 bases from J, with 10 bases in between. CDR3 length: 13 residues. CDR3 coding DNA: TGTGCCAGCAGTTTTCGGGAGATAAATGAGCAGTTCTTC. It is translated as CASSFREINEQFF.

This clone showed up just a few times. V usage is TRBV2 and J usage is TRBJ1-4, with 7 bases aligning to TRBD1. Germline values: CDR1 SNHLY, CDR2 FYNNEI. The CDR3 sequence is 15 residues long. V dropped 2 bases and J dropped 0; count of bases not matched to a gene: 0. This chain's CDR3 is CASSEQGATNEKLFF. The CDR3 DNA follows: TGTGCCAGCAGTGAACAGGGGGCAACTAATGAAAAACTGTTTTTT.

This chain joins TRBV19 and TRBJ2-1; D unresolved. Germline loops: CDR1 LNHDA, CDR2 SQIVND (reference sequence). The V and J ends lost 0 bases and 3 bases respectively, with 9 bases between them. CDR3 size: 15 residues. CDR3 DNA sequence: TGTGCCAGTAGTATAGATCGTAGCTTCTACAATGAGCAGTTCTTC. This codes for CASSIDRSFYNEQFF.

This clone was seen repeatedly, ten times or more. The V and J genes are TRBV6-5 and TRBJ1-2; D is ambiguous. Trimming pared 6 bases from V and 0 bases from J, leaving 11 bases between. Germline V lookup: CDR1 MNHEY, CDR2 SVGAGI. CDR3 length: 14 residues. CDR3 nucleotides: TGTGCCAGCAGCTGGGAGCCATCTAACTATGGCTACACCTTC. It translates to CASSWEPSNYGYTF.

This clone was recorded only once. V usage is TRBV28 and J usage is TRBJ2-7; perhaps TRBD2 as D (5 bases). CDR1 and CDR2 from the germline V gene are MDHEN and SYDVKM. Trimming removed 2 bases at V and 2 bases at J, with 22 bases between. This CDR3 is built from 18 residues. The CDR3 sequence: CASSLMTRLAHYTYEQYF. CDR3 nucleotides: TGTGCCAGCAGTTTAATGACCCGCCTAGCTCATTATACCTACGAGCAGTACTTC.

The V and J genes are TRBV28 and TRBJ2-1; D is ambiguous. The length of the CDR3 is 12 residues. The V gene's germline CDR1 is MDHEN and CDR2 SYDVKM. Between the trimmed V and J ends, which lost 10 bases and 0 bases, there was a span of 7 bases. The CDR3 spells CATKASYNEQFF. For the CDR3, the DNA is TGTGCCACCAAAGCCTCCTACAATGAGCAGTTCTTC.

This clone has ten or more counts. This chain connects TRBV27 to TRBJ2-3; 14 bases match TRBD2. The germline CDR1 and CDR2 sequences are MNHEY and SMNVEV (reference sequence). The CDR3 has 16 residues. Trimming cost V 5 bases and J 4 bases; bases outside gene matches: 5. CDR3 sequence reads: CASSPAGLAGADTQYF. The DNA for the CDR3 is TGTGCCAGCAGTCCGGCGGGACTAGCGGGAGCAGATACGCAGTATTTT.

The chain employs TRBV28 and TRBJ1-1; 9 bases are shared with TRBD1. Germline loops: CDR1 MDHEN, CDR2 SYDVKM. The CDR3 sequence is 14 residues long. V trimming: 6 bases; J trimming: 11 bases; junction bases outside the gene matches: 13. The DNA of the CDR3 is TGTGCCAGCAGATCTACAGGGGGCACCACTGGGGCTTTCTTT. Its translation is CASRSTGGTTGAFF.

This clone was observed at least ten times. The chain employs TRBV27 and TRBJ2-1; tentative D call: TRBD2 (6 bases). The CDR3 runs to 16 residues. V gave up 5 bases and J gave up 2 bases, with 16 bases separating them. CDR1 and CDR2 from the germline V gene are MNHEY and SMNVEV (reference sequence). CDR3 sequence: CASSPLGGSPYNEQFF. CDR3 coding DNA: TGTGCCAGCAGTCCCCTCGGAGGGAGCCCCTACAATGAGCAGTTCTTC.

The chain uses TRBV27 and TRBJ1-2; no clear D gene. V was shortened by 5 bases and J by 8 bases, with 15 bases between the two germline ends. Germline V gene sequence: CDR1 MNHEY, CDR2 SMNVEV (reference sequence). The CDR3 has 13 residues. The CDR3 DNA is TGTGCCAGCAGTCCCCGGTCCTTGCGCGGCTACACCTTC. Protein: CASSPRSLRGYTF.

The rearrangement uses TRBV5-6 and TRBJ2-7; possibly TRBD2 for D (5 bases). Germline loops: CDR1 SGHDT, CDR2 YYEEEE. Trimming removed 2 bases at V and 5 bases at J, with 11 bases between. The CDR3 is 13 residues long. CDR3 protein: CASSLERAHEQYF. The CDR3 region has the DNA TGTGCCAGCAGCTTAGAGAGGGCCCACGAGCAGTACTTC.

The CDR3 DNA is TGCGCCAGCAGCCGACTAGCGATCTCCTACAATGAGCAGTTCTTC. This codes for CASSRLAISYNEQFF. The chain joins TRBV4-1 to TRBJ2-1; TRBD2 aligns across 8 bases. The germline V gene has CDR1 MGHRA and CDR2 YSYEKL. CDR3 length: 15 amino acids. J was trimmed by 0 bases and V by 4 bases; bases with no gene match: 2.

The J gene is TRBJ1-1, the V gene TRBV2; D uncertain. Per the germline V gene, CDR1 is SNHLY and CDR2 is FYNNEI. The CDR3 loop spans 12 amino acids. The ends were cut back, 0 bases at V and 6 bases at J, with 5 bases in the middle. The CDR3 DNA is TGTGCCAGCAGTGAAGCCGGAGCTGAAGCTTTCTTT. Its translation: CASSEAGAEAFF.

DNA for the CDR3: TGTGCCTGGAGCTCCTACAGGGAGCTCGGCTACACCTTC. Residues: CAWSSYRELGYTF. This rearrangement joins TRBV30 to TRBJ1-2, with D maybe TRBD1 (6 bases). Between the trimmed V and J ends, which lost 3 bases and 8 bases, there was a span of 16 bases. Germline loops: CDR1 GTSNPN, CDR2 SVGIG (reference sequence). There are 13 residues in the CDR3.